The text below deals with one T cell receptor beta chain. Germline values: CDR1 SGHTA, CDR2 FQGNSA. The CDR3 sequence is 14 residues long. The V segment lost 7 bases and the J segment 11 bases; nucleotides outside the gene matches: 15. Alongside a J-beta primer mix, a sample-barcoded 5' primer served in a second PCR lasting about 6 to 12 cycles. In TCRdb, the 5' RACE reads were re-called with MiXCR into one record per CDR3 protein. Of about 1.5 million distinct CDR3 sequences listed, roughly 43% are singletons. This sample was included in a study of blood T cells in healthy people across ages. V gene TRBV7-2 combines with J gene TRBJ2-5, with TRBD1 identical over 8 bases. The TCR originated in a young woman in good health. Sequencing was performed on blood. The CDR3 nucleotides read TGTGCCAGCACCCCAGGGGGCACCTACAATGAGCAGTACTTC. Its protein is CASTPGGTYNEQYF.